This TCR beta chain emerged from a study of Tregs in tolerant kidney transplant recipients. Study-wide points: Donor-specific Treg expansion exceeded global Treg expansion in tolerant patients, suggesting antigen drive.

The CDR3 totals 17 residues. Germline-derived CDR1 and CDR2 are SGHAT and FQNNGV. Trimming took 4 bases from V and 0 from J; bases not matched to a gene: 11. Of note for this clone: Its antigen is unknown.

Generated by immunoSEQ multiplex PCR, the TCRdb table keeps only in-frame clones and is missing some. The sample shows 75,000 to 80,000 clones, around 90% of them seen only once. The input for sequencing was Tregs from blood, taken before the transplant. The J gene is TRBJ1-1, the V gene TRBV11-2, with 7 positions matching TRBD1. The receptor comes from a human donor who received a combined kidney and bone marrow transplant. CDR3 loop: CASSWNGVGTVNTEAFF. The CDR3 region has the DNA TGTGCCAGCAGCTGGAATGGGGTAGGGACAGTGAACACTGAAGCTTTCTTT. Based on the CDR3 plus reference TRBV11-2 and TRBJ1-1, the full variable domain is EAGVAQSPRYKIIEKRQSVAFWCNPISGHATLYWYQQILGQGPKLLIQFQNNGVVDDSQLPKDRFSAERLKGVDSTLKIQPAKLEDSAVYLCASSWNGVGTVNTEAFFGQGTRLTVV.